Sequencing of this T cell receptor (beta chain) was carried out in a study of blood T cell repertoires in COVID-19. Whole-study context: From the United States, Italy and Spain came samples of acute and convalescent COVID-19.

CDR3 length: 21 residues. V lost 4 bases, J lost 1 base, and 22 bases stayed unmatched. Clones were read by immunoSEQ multiplex PCR, and TCRdb kept only the in-frame ones, dropping some. The sample shows 380,000 or so clones, 70% to 90% of them seen only once. The sequence derives from a man aged 40-49 years with acute or convalescent COVID-19. Sequencing input: peripheral blood. This rearrangement joins TRBV23-1 to TRBJ1-5; 7 bases fit TRBD1. TRBV23-1 belongs to the ORF category, with a function that is uncertain. The CDR3 spells CASSRLTPGQPLRRSNQPQHF. The DNA for the CDR3 is TGCGCCAGCAGTCGCCTGACGCCGGGACAGCCCCTGAGGAGGAGCAATCAGCCCCAGCATTTT.